Below, 20 T cell receptor beta chains from the same sample are listed, as sequenced in a study of T cell changes during pregnancy in multiple sclerosis. Some clones are missing from TCRdb's copy, which holds only in-frame ones; the method was immunoSEQ multiplex PCR. Found here are approximately 34,000 clones, about nine tenths of them singletons; the top ten hold over 8.5%. Sequenced material: CD8+ T cells from peripheral blood mononuclear cells, taken before pregnancy. The receptors shown here come from a female donor with multiple sclerosis, enrolled in a pregnancy study.

The rearrangement uses TRBV7-6 and TRBJ2-7; no definite D call. Trimming shortened V by 5 bases and J by 2 bases, and 10 bases separated the two germline ends. This CDR3 is built from 13 residues. In germline, CDR1 is SGHVS, CDR2 FNYEAQ. CDR3 in amino acids: CASSPRGPYEQYF. CDR3 nucleotide sequence: TGTGCCAGCAGCCCTCGAGGCCCCTACGAGCAGTACTTC.

In this sample, this clone turned up a few times. The chain recombines TRBV7-3 with TRBJ1-1, with D possibly matching TRBD1 (5 bases). Looked up from germline, CDR1 is SGHTA and CDR2 is FQGTGA. With 2 bases removed from V and 5 bases from J, the gap between germline ends came to 12 bases. The CDR3 loop spans 14 amino acids. Written as DNA, the CDR3 is TGTGCCAGCAGCTTATTGACGGGGGGGACTGAAGCTTTCTTT. Translated, it gives CASSLLTGGTEAFF.

This clone was picked up a small number of times. The chain has TRBV5-6 and TRBJ2-1, with 8 bases fitting TRBD1. Germline-derived CDR1 and CDR2 are SGHDT and YYEEEE. This CDR3 region has 17 residues. J gave up 3 bases and V 4 bases, and 12 bases lay outside the gene matches. The CDR3 here is CASSLVERTGNYNEQFF. DNA of the CDR3: TGTGCCAGCAGCCTCGTTGAGAGGACAGGGAACTACAATGAGCAGTTCTTC.

The rearrangement joins TRBV5-6 to TRBJ1-2, with a tentative D call TRBD1 (6 bases). Germline values: CDR1 SGHDT, CDR2 YYEEEE. CDR3 size: 15 residues. V lost 0 bases and J lost 4, with 13 bases in between. The DNA for the CDR3 is TGTGCCAGCAGCTTGGAAGGGGACATCGGCTATGGCTACACCTTC. This codes for CASSLEGDIGYGYTF.

The rearrangement links TRBV29-1 to TRBJ1-1, with D perhaps matching TRBD1 (6 bases). The CDR3 runs 11 residues. The V gene lost 5 bases and the J gene lost 5 bases, with 9 bases spanning the gap. Germline CDR1 and CDR2: SQVTM and ANQGSEA. The CDR3 spells CSVSTGTEAFF. The DNA for the CDR3 is TGCAGCGTTTCGACAGGTACTGAAGCTTTCTTT.

The rearrangement links TRBV6-6 to TRBJ1-1, with D perhaps matching TRBD1 (5 bases). CDR3 size: 14 residues. Germline V gene sequence: CDR1 MNHNY, CDR2 SVGAGI (reference sequence). Trimming removed 6 bases at V and 1 base at J, with 12 bases between. CDR3 nucleotides: TGTGCCAGCAGCCCCCGGGGGGAGAACACTGAAGCTTTCTTT. Its translation is CASSPRGENTEAFF.

The V call is TRBV25-1, the J call TRBJ1-1; D not certain. Germline CDR1 and CDR2: MGHDK and SYGVNS. The V end was cut by 7 bases, the J end by 0 bases, with 15 bases between. This CDR3 is built from 15 residues. The CDR3: CASTPSEILNTEAFF. The CDR3 DNA follows: TGTGCCAGCACCCCTTCGGAGATTTTGAACACTGAAGCTTTCTTT.

The V gene is TRBV19, the J gene TRBJ1-5; the D gene is possibly TRBD1 (5 bases). Germline loops: CDR1 LNHDA, CDR2 SQIVND (reference sequence). The CDR3 runs 15 residues. V was pared by 3 bases and J by 1 base, with 10 bases between. CDR3 sequence: CASSIFGASNQPQHF. The CDR3 region has the DNA TGTGCCAGTAGTATCTTTGGGGCGAGCAATCAGCCCCAGCATTTT.

This chain links TRBV4-2 with TRBJ2-6; weak D call: TRBD2 (6 bases). Deletions cut 0 bases from V and 3 bases from J, with 21 bases between. This CDR3 has 20 residues. Germline-derived CDR1 and CDR2 are LGHNA and YNFKEQ. The CDR3 nucleotides read TGTGCCAGCAGCCAAGATCGAATACGACTAGGTGTTGGTGGGGCCAACGTCCTGACTTTC. Its translation: CASSQDRIRLGVGGANVLTF.

The rearrangement joins TRBV27 to TRBJ1-5; D is ambiguous. The CDR3 has 15 residues. V was cut by 3 bases and J by 5 bases, with 14 bases left in between. Per the germline V gene, CDR1 is MNHEY and CDR2 is SMNVEV (reference sequence). The CDR3 nucleotides are TGTGCCAGCAGTTTTTCAGGAGGGTTGGATCAGCCCCAGCATTTT. It specifies CASSFSGGLDQPQHF.

The chain employs TRBV7-6 and TRBJ2-7, with 10 bases that match TRBD1. The junction had 12 bases not matched to a gene; V was cut back by 5 bases and J by 2 bases. Looked up from germline, CDR1 is SGHVS and CDR2 is FNYEAQ. This CDR3 spans 17 amino acids. The CDR3 DNA follows: TGTGCCAGCAGCCCTTATCCGGGACAGGGGACTACCTACGAGCAGTACTTC. Amino acids: CASSPYPGQGTTYEQYF.

The gene calls are TRBV25-1 and TRBJ1-1; no firm D call. The V gene's germline CDR1 is MGHDK and CDR2 SYGVNS. The CDR3 is 13 residues long. The V end lost 6 bases, the J end lost 4 bases, and 12 bases lay between the germline ends. CDR3: CASSAREGTEAFF. CDR3 sequence (DNA): TGTGCCAGCAGCGCAAGGGAGGGCACTGAAGCTTTCTTT. Filled out from reference TRBV25-1 and TRBJ1-1, the complete variable domain reads EADIYQTPRYLVIGTGKKITLECSQTMGHDKMYWYQQDPGMELHLIHYSYGVNSTEKGDLSSESTVSRIRTEHFPLTLESARPSHTSQYLCASSAREGTEAFFGQGTRLTVV.

The chain combines TRBV10-2 with TRBJ2-1; D perhaps matches TRBD2 (5 bases). V dropped 6 bases and J dropped 0 bases, with 12 bases sitting between them. Germline lookup yields CDR1 WSHSY and CDR2 SAAADI. This CDR3 is 15 amino acids long. CDR3 in DNA: TGCGCCAGCAGCGGGGTTGATAGCTCCTACAATGAGCAGTTCTTC. Its translation: CASSGVDSSYNEQFF.

The chain uses TRBV14 and TRBJ2-1, with D perhaps matching TRBD2 (6 bases). This CDR3 has 13 residues. Trimming removed 0 bases from V and 13 bases from J, with 13 bases in between. The germline CDR1 and CDR2 sequences are SGHDN and FVKESK. The CDR3 nucleotides read TGTGCCAGCAGCCAAGAGTGGCGGGACGGACAGTTCTTC. It is translated as CASSQEWRDGQFF.

The chain uses TRBV6-1 and TRBJ2-7, with 9 bases lining up with TRBD2. Germline assignment: CDR1 MNHNS and CDR2 SASEGT. Trimming removed 4 bases from V and 7 bases from J; junction bases left unmatched: 5. This CDR3 is 13 amino acids long. The CDR3 region has the DNA TGTGCCAGCAGTGTTGGTAGCGGGAGAGAGCAGTACTTC. Its protein product is CASSVGSGREQYF.

The rearrangement links TRBV12-5 to TRBJ1-5, with D unresolved. This CDR3 region has 16 residues. Germline V gives CDR1 LGHNT, CDR2 FRNRAP. Trimming stripped 0 bases from V and 2 bases from J, with 11 bases between. DNA of the CDR3: TGTGCTAGTGGTTTGGTAGGGAGTGAGGGCAATCAGCCCCAGCATTTT. Translating gives CASGLVGSEGNQPQHF.

This chain joins TRBV2 and TRBJ2-3; tentative D call: TRBD2 (6 bases). Trimming removed 4 bases at V and 0 bases at J, with 17 bases between. CDR1 and CDR2 from the germline V gene are SNHLY and FYNNEI. The CDR3 has 17 amino acids. CDR3 bases: TGTGCCAGCAGTGTCCAGTTGGCGGGGACTAGCACAGATACGCAGTATTTT. Translating gives CASSVQLAGTSTDTQYF.

This chain links TRBV5-1 with TRBJ2-7; 11 positions match TRBD2. The CDR3 totals 17 residues. Germline CDR1 reads SGHRS; CDR2 reads YFSETQ. V shed 7 bases and J 0 bases; nucleotides not matched to a gene: 12. CDR3 sequence: CASGGTSGRPISYEQYF. DNA of the CDR3: TGCGCCAGCGGGGGGACTAGCGGTAGGCCTATCTCCTACGAGCAGTACTTC.

This chain joins TRBV6-6 and TRBJ2-1; a possible D gene is TRBD2 (6 bases). Trimming stripped 6 bases from V and 11 bases from J, with 17 bases between. CDR3 length equals 13 residues. Germline V CDR1 and CDR2: MNHNY, SVGAGI (reference sequence). CDR3 coding DNA: TGTGCCAGCAGCTTTCCCGGGGGAGATCAGCAGTTCTTC. This translates into CASSFPGGDQQFF.

The rearrangement joins TRBV4-2 to TRBJ1-4; 10 nucleotides match TRBD1. The V gene's germline CDR1 is LGHNA and CDR2 YNFKEQ. This CDR3 comprises 17 residues. V lost 2 bases and J lost 7; bases outside the gene matches: 10. The CDR3, as DNA: TGTGCCAGCAGCCAACCCGGACAGGGGGGATTTCGTGAAAAACTGTTTTTT. Translated, it gives CASSQPGQGGFREKLFF.